The present TCR beta chain was sequenced within a study of blood T cells in healthy people across ages. Next came a second PCR, run for about 7 to 11 cycles, which used a sample-barcoded 5' primer along with a J-beta primer mix. TCRdb itself ran the 5' RACE reads through MiXCR, one entry per CDR3 protein. The sample records 1.8 million or so distinct CDR3 sequences, 39% being singletons. V was pared by 6 bases and J by 5 bases, with 11 bases between. The length of the CDR3 is 12 residues. This clonotype was seen a few times. Its target is unknown. The study recruited healthy Caucasian donors from Russia who were aged roughly 6 to 95. Study-level points and caveats: The recorded TCR beta diversity per million T cells decreased in a roughly linear manner with age. Naive and antigen-experienced cells could not be conclusively compared, given unsorted PBMCs.

The receptor's source is a human donor in good health. The specimen sequenced was blood. This chain links TRBV12-3 or TRBV12-4 with TRBJ2-7; perhaps TRBD1 as D (6 bases). The CDR3 reads CASSRTANEQYF. CDR3 bases: TGTGCCAGCAGCCGGACAGCCAACGAGCAGTACTTC.